These 17 T cell receptor beta chains came from one sample sequenced in a study of blood T cell repertoires in COVID-19. TCRdb keeps only in-frame clones here, not all; method: immunoSEQ multiplex PCR. The table lists 110,000 or so clones, nearly 90% of them singletons, with 8% to 9.5% in the top ten. Sequences were obtained from peripheral blood. Receptor source: a woman aged 65 to 85 who had recovered from COVID-19.

The chain combines TRBV9 with TRBJ2-3; perhaps TRBD1 as D (7 bases). The germline V gene has CDR1 SGDLS and CDR2 YYNGEE. V was cut by 0 bases and J by 7 bases, with 18 bases left in between. The CDR3 loop spans 16 amino acids. The CDR3 reads CASSVVGGGLGNTQYF. The CDR3 nucleotides are TGTGCCAGCAGCGTAGTAGGAGGGGGCTTAGGGAATACGCAGTATTTT.

The chain has TRBV10-3 and TRBJ1-1, with 7 bases matching TRBD1. This CDR3 comprises 13 residues. Germline CDR1 is ENHRY and CDR2 is SYGVKD. Trimming at V came to 11 bases and at J to 5 bases, leaving 11 bases not matched to a gene. DNA of the CDR3: TGTGCCGTGTACCGACAGGGTGGTACTGAAGCTTTCTTT. It yields the protein CAVYRQGGTEAFF.

This clone has only one observation. The genes are TRBV19 and TRBJ1-2; D is possibly TRBD1 (6 bases). The V end was cut by 9 bases, the J end by 3 bases, with 23 bases between. The germline CDR1 and CDR2 sequences are LNHDA and SQIVND (reference sequence). CDR3 length equals 16 residues. CDR3 sequence: CASEGDRLHGDYGYTF. CDR3 nucleotide sequence: TGTGCCAGCGAGGGAGACAGGCTCCATGGGGACTATGGCTACACCTTC.

This sequence joins TRBV6-5 and TRBJ2-3; no clear D gene. The ends were cut back, 6 bases at V and 5 bases at J, with 12 bases in the middle. The length of the CDR3 is 13 residues. Germline V gene sequence: CDR1 MNHEY, CDR2 SVGAGI. For the CDR3, the DNA is TGTGCCAGCAGCCCCCGGAGAAGAGATACGCAGTATTTT. Protein sequence: CASSPRRRDTQYF.

This clone was recorded only once. The genes are TRBV20-1 and TRBJ2-1; D call uncertain. The length of the CDR3 is 13 residues. Deletions cut 3 bases from V and 5 bases from J, with 11 bases between. The germline CDR1 and CDR2 sequences are DFQATT and SNEGSKA (reference sequence). CDR3 sequence reads: CSASISSDNEQFF. Here the CDR3 DNA reads TGCAGTGCTAGTATTAGCTCAGACAATGAGCAGTTCTTC.

The chain carries TRBV28 and TRBJ2-2; D possibly corresponds to TRBD2 (5 bases). Germline assignment: CDR1 MDHEN and CDR2 SYDVKM. V gave up 4 bases and J gave up 4 bases, with 13 bases separating them. This CDR3 is built from 15 residues. The CDR3 protein is CASSSASRGTGELFF. The CDR3 DNA reads TGTGCCAGCAGTTCGGCTAGTCGGGGCACCGGGGAGCTGTTTTTT.

The V call is TRBV7-9, the J call TRBJ2-1; 13 nucleotides agree with TRBD2. Germline trimming cut 5 bases from V and 4 bases from J; bases unmatched to any gene: 5. CDR3 length equals 16 residues. CDR1 is SEHNR and CDR2 is FQNEAQ in the germline V gene (reference sequence). CDR3 protein: CASSPWTSGGYNEQFF. CDR3 nucleotides: TGTGCCAGCAGCCCATGGACTAGCGGGGGTTACAATGAGCAGTTCTTC.

The rearrangement uses TRBV2 and TRBJ2-5, with D possibly TRBD1 on 6 matching bases. Trimming removed 5 bases from V and 4 bases from J, with 11 bases in between. This CDR3 has 13 residues. Germline V gene lookup returns CDR1 SNHLY and CDR2 FYNNEI. The CDR3, as DNA: TGTGCCAGCAGTTTGACAGGCAGAGAGACCCAGTACTTC. The encoded protein is CASSLTGRETQYF.

This rearrangement joins TRBV7-8 to TRBJ2-1; 7 bases fit TRBD1. The J segment lost 7 bases and the V segment lost 3 bases, leaving 3 bases of the junction unmatched. Looked up from germline, CDR1 is SGHVS and CDR2 is FQNEAQ. This CDR3 has 13 amino acids. The CDR3 DNA sequence: TGTGCCAGCAGCTTGGTGACAGGGAATGAGCAGTTCTTC. Its translation: CASSLVTGNEQFF.

The chain combines TRBV4-3 with TRBJ2-1; 8 bases agree with TRBD2. The junction had 5 bases not matched to a gene; V was cut back by 1 base and J by 9 bases. From germline, CDR1 is LGHNA and CDR2 YSLEER. CDR3 size: 14 residues. This chain's CDR3 is CASSQVGGAGEQFF. In DNA, the CDR3 is TGCGCCAGCAGCCAAGTCGGGGGGGCCGGTGAGCAGTTCTTC.

The table lists this clone with many counts. The J gene is TRBJ1-2, the V gene TRBV9; 9 bases agree with TRBD1. This CDR3 spans 13 amino acids. After removal of 3 bases from V and 10 bases from J, the junction contained 7 bases not matched to a gene. Germline V gene data show CDR1 as SGDLS and CDR2 as YYNGEE. The DNA of the CDR3 is TGTGCCAGCAGCGCCGGGACAGGGAATAACTACACCTTC. Its translation: CASSAGTGNNYTF. The full variable domain, in which reference TRBV9 and TRBJ1-2 provide the parts outside the CDR3, is DSGVTQTPKHLITATGQRVTLRCSPRSGDLSVYWYQQSLDQGLQFLIQYYNGEERAKGNILERFSAQQFPDLHSELNLSSLELGDSALYFCASSAGTGNNYTFGSGTRLTVV.

The chain carries TRBV2 and TRBJ1-5; the match to TRBD1 covers 7 bases. Germline V gene sequence: CDR1 SNHLY, CDR2 FYNNEI. This CDR3 region has 15 residues. The junction had 8 bases not matched to a gene; V was cut back by 5 bases and J by 4 bases. CDR3 amino acids: CASSTQQGPNQPQHF. Written as DNA, the CDR3 is TGTGCCAGCAGTACGCAACAGGGGCCTAATCAGCCCCAGCATTTT.

The rearrangement links TRBV10-3 to TRBJ2-7; 7 nucleotides align to TRBD2. CDR3 length: 15 amino acids. CDR1 and CDR2 (germline): ENHRY, SYGVKD. With 3 bases clipped from V and 0 bases from J, the junction kept 5 bases outside the gene matches. CDR3 amino acids: CAISDRVAGSYEQYF. The CDR3 nucleotides read TGTGCCATCAGTGACCGGGTAGCGGGCTCCTACGAGCAGTACTTC.

The chain carries TRBV15 and TRBJ2-1, with TRBD2 identical over 8 bases. This CDR3 has 17 residues. Germline CDR1 reads LNHNV; CDR2 reads YYDKDF (reference sequence). The V gene end was trimmed by 3 bases and the J gene end by 3 bases; junction bases not matched to a gene: 10. CDR3 in DNA: TGTGCCACCAGCAGCGGGCGGGAGGCCCCCTACTACAATGAGCAGTTCTTC. Protein product: CATSSGREAPYYNEQFF.

The genes are TRBV19 and TRBJ1-1; D is unresolved. Trimming cost V 0 bases and J 5 bases, with 13 bases left between them. The CDR3 is 15 residues long. In germline, CDR1 is LNHDA, CDR2 SQIVND (reference sequence). The chain's CDR3 is CASSIEEGWRTEAFF. The CDR3 nucleotides are TGTGCCAGTAGTATAGAGGAAGGATGGCGGACTGAAGCTTTCTTT.

The chain is built from TRBV6-2 or TRBV6-3 and TRBJ1-1; 8 bases map to TRBD1. The germline gives CDR1 MNHEY, CDR2 SVGEGT. With 6 bases clipped from V and 4 bases from J, the junction kept 7 bases outside the gene matches. There are 14 residues in the CDR3. In DNA, the CDR3 is TGTGCCAGCAGCCGGGACAGGCTGTTCACTGAAGCTTTCTTT. It translates to CASSRDRLFTEAFF.

The V and J genes are TRBV5-1 and TRBJ2-1; 10 bases fit TRBD2. Germline lookup yields CDR1 SGHRS and CDR2 YFSETQ. V was clipped by 0 bases and J by 7 bases; unmatched bases: 4. This CDR3 spans 15 amino acids. The CDR3: CASSLALAGVNEQFF. DNA for the CDR3: TGCGCCAGCAGCTTGGCTCTAGCGGGAGTAAATGAGCAGTTCTTC.